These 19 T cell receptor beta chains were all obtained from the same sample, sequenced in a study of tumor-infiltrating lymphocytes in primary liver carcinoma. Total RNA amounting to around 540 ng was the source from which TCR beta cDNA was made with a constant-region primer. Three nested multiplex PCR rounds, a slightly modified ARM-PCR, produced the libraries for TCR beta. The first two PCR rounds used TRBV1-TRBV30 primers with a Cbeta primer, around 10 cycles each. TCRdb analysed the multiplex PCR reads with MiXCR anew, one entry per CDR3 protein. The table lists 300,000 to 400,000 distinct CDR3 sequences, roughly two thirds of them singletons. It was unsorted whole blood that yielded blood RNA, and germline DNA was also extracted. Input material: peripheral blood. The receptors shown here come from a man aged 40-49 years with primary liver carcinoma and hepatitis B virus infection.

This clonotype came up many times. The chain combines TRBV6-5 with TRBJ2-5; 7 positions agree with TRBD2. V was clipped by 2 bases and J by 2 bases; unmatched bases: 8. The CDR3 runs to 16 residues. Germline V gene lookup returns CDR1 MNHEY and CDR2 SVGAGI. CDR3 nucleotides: TGTGCCAGCAGTTACGACATCGGGAGGAGACAAGAGACCCAGTACTTC. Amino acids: CASSYDIGRRQETQYF.

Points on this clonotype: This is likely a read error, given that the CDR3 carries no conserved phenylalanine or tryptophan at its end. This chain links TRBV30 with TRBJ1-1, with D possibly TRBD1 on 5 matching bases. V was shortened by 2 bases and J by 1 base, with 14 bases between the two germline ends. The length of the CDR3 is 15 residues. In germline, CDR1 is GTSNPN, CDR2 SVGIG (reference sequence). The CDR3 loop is CAWSSWGGRNTEAFL. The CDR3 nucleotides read TGTGCCTGGAGTTCCTGGGGGGGAAGGAACACTGAAGCTTTCCTT.

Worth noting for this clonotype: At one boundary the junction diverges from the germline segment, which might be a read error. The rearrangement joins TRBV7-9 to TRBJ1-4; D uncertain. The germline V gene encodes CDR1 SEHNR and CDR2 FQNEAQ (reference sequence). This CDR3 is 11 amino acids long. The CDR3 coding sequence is TGTGCCAGCAGCTCGGGTGAAAAACTGCTTTTT. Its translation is CASSSGEKLLF.

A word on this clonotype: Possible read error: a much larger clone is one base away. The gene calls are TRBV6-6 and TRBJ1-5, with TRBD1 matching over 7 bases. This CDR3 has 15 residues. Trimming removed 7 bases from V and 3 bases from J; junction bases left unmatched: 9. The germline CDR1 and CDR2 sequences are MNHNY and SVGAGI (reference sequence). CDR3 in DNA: TGTGCCAGCACAAGCCAGACAGGGTCCAATCAGCCCCAGCATTTT. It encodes CASTSQTGSNQPQHF.

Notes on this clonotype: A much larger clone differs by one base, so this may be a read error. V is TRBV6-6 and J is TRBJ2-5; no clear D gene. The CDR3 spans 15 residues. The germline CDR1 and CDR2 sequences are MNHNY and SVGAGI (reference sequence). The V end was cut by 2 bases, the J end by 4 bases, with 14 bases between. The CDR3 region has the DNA TGTGCCAGCAGTTACACCTGGGTTACGACAGAGACCCAGTACTTC. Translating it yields CASSYTWVTTETQYF.

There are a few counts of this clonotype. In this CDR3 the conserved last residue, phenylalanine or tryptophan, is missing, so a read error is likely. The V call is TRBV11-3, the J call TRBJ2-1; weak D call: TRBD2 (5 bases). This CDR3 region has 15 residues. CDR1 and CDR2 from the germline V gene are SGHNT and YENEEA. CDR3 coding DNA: TGTGCTAGCAGTCTACAAAGTGGAGGTTTCAATGAGCAGTTCATC. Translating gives CASSLQSGGFNEQFI.

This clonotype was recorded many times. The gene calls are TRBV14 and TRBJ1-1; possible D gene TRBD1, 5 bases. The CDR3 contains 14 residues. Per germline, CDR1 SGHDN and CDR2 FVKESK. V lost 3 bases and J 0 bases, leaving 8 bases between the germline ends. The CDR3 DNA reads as TGTGCCAGCAGCCACTCAGGGATGAACACTGAAGCTTTCTTT. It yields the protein CASSHSGMNTEAFF.

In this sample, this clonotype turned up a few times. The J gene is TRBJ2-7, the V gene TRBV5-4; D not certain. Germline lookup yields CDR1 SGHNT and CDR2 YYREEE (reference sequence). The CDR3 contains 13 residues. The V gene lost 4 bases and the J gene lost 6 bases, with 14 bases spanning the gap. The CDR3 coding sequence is TGTGCCAGCAGCAATACCGACCTGGGCGAGCAGTACTTC. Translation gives CASSNTDLGEQYF.

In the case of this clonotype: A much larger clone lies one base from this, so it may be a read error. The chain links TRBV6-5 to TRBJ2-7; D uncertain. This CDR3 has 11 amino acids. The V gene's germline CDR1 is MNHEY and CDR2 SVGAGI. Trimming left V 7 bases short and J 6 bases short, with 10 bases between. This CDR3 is CASIAAGEQYF. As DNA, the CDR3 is TGTGCCAGCATTGCGGCCGGCGAGCAGTACTTC.

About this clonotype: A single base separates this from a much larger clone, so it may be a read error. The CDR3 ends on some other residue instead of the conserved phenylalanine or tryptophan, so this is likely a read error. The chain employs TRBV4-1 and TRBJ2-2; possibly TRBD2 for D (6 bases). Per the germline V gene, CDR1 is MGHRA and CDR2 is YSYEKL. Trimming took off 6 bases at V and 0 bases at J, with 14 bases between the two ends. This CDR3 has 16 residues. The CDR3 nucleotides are TGCGCCAGCAGTCCCCCGGCGGGGACGAACACCGGGGAGCTGTTTTCT. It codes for CASSPPAGTNTGELFS.

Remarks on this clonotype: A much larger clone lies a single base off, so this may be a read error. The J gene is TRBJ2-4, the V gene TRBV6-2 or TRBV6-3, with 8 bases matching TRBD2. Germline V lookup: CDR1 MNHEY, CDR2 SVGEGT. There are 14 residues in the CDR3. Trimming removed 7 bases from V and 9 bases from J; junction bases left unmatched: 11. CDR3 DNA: TGTGCCAGCACCAACGGGGGGGAGAGAAGCATTCAGTACTTC. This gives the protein CASTNGGERSIQYF.

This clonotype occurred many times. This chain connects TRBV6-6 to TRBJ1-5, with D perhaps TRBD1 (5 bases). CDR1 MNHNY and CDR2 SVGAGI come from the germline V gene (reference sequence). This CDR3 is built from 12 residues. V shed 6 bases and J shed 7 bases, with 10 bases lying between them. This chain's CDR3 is CASSGRGQPQHF. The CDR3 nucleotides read TGTGCCAGCAGCGGGAGGGGCCAGCCCCAGCATTTT.

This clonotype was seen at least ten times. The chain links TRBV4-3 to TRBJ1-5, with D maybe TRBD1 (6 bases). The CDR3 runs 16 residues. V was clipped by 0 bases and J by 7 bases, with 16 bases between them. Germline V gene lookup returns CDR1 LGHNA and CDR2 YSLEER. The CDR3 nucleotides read TGCGCCAGCAGCCAAGATAACGGCAGGGGAGGCCAGCCCCAGCATTTT. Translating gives CASSQDNGRGGQPQHF.

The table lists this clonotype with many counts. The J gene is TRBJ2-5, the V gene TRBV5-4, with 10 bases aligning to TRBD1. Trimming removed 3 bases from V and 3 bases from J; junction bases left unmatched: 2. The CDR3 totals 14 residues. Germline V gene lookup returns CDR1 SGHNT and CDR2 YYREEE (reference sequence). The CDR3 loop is CASSSGTGEETQYF. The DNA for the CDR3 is TGTGCCAGCAGCTCTGGGACAGGGGAAGAGACCCAGTACTTC.

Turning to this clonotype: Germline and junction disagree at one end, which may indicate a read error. CDR3 sequence: CASSIGTGEREQYF. In DNA, the CDR3 is TGTGCCAGTAGTATTGGCACTGGGGAGCGCGAGCAATACTTC. The chain carries TRBV19 and TRBJ2-7, with D maybe TRBD2 (5 bases). Looked up from germline, CDR1 is LNHDA and CDR2 is SQIVND (reference sequence). The CDR3 extends over 14 amino acids.

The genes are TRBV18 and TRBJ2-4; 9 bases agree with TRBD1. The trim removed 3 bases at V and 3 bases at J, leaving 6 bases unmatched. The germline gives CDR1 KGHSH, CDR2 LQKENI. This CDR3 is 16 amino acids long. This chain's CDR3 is CASSPRDRVDKNIQYF. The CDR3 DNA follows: TGTGCCAGCTCACCCAGGGACAGGGTTGACAAAAACATTCAGTACTTC.

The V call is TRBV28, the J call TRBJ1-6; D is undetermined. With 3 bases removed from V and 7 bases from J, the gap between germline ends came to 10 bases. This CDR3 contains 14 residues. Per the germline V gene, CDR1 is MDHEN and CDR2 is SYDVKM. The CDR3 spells CASSFHLKNSPLHF. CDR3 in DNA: TGTGCCAGCAGTTTCCACCTGAAGAATTCACCCCTCCACTTT.

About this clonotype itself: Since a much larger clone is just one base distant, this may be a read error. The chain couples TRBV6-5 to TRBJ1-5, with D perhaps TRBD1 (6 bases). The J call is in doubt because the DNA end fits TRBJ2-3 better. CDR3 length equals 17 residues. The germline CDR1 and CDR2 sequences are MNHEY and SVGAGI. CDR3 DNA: TGTGCCAGCAGTTACAGACCCACAAAACAGGGCAATCAGCCCCAGTATTTT. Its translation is CASSYRPTKQGNQPQYF.

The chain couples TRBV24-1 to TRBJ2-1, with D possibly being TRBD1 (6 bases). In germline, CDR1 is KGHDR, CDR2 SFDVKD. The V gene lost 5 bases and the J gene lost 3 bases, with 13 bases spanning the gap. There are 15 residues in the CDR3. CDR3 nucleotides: TGTGCCACCAGTGTCCCCGGACAGAGCTACAATGAGCAGTTCTTC. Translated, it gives CATSVPGQSYNEQFF.